This is a list of T cell receptor beta chains from one sample in a study of cytomegalovirus exposure and HLA in healthy donors. The repertoire was sequenced with immunoSEQ multiplex PCR; TCRdb's copy has only in-frame clones and lacks some. This table has around 64,000 clones, roughly 72% appearing once. Input material: PBMCs. The receptors come from a woman aged 25 to 39 in good health and CMV-seropositive. Each CDR3 is given with its conserved first and last residue. D genes are given only for firm matches. Clone size, where shown, is once, few, many, or a class for clones that have expanded.

>13|NA|TRBJ1-2|TRBV7-9|NA
CASSPDSVYGYTF
TGTGCCAGCAGCCCCGACAGCGTCTATGGCTACACCTTC
>14|large|TRBJ2-1|TRBV11-2|TRBD2
CASSFSGRVNEQFF
TGTGCCAGCAGCTTTAGCGGGAGGGTCAATGAGCAGTTCTTC
>13|few|TRBJ1-2|TRBV28|NA
CASRIPGDQGYTF
TGTGCCAGCAGGATCCCGGGGGATCAAGGCTACACCTTC
>8|NA|TRBJ1-5|TRBV11-3|NA
CASRPRHF
TGTGCCAGCAGGCCGAGGCATTTT
>15|NA|TRBJ2-7|TRBV6-6|NA
CASRVLATLPYEQYF
TGTGCCAGCAGGGTCCTAGCGACCTTACCCTACGAGCAGTACTTC
>14|once|TRBJ1-2|TRBV5-4|TRBD1
CASSAGTGNYGYTF
TGTGCCAGCAGCGCTGGGACAGGTAACTATGGCTACACCTTC
>15|NA|TRBJ2-2|TRBV4-2|NA
CASSQDSKNTGELFF
TGTGCCAGCAGCCAAGATTCTAAGAACACCGGGGAGCTGTTTTTT
>13|NA|TRBJ1-5|TRBV7-9|NA
CASSTGDHQPQHF
TGTGCCAGCAGCACTGGAGATCATCAGCCCCAGCATTTT
>13|NA|TRBJ2-1|TRBV5-1|TRBD1
CASSSQGSNEQFF
TGCGCCAGCAGCTCACAGGGGAGCAATGAGCAGTTCTTC
>11|few|TRBJ1-1|TRBV30|NA
CAWSHRIEAFF
TGTGCCTGGAGTCACAGGATTGAAGCTTTCTTT
>13|NA|TRBJ2-5|TRBV4-3|NA
CASSPHGGETQYF
TGCGCCAGCAGCCCGCATGGGGGGGAGACCCAGTACTTC
>15|NA|TRBJ2-7|TRBV5-4|NA
CASSLVGGWFYEQYF
TGTGCCAGCAGCTTGGTTGGGGGCTGGTTCTACGAGCAGTACTTC
>14|few|TRBJ1-6|TRBV30|TRBD1
CAWSIDRGNSPLHF
TGTGCCTGGAGCATTGACAGGGGGAATTCACCCCTCCACTTT
>12|NA|TRBJ1-1|TRBV10-3|TRBD1
CAISESTGVAFF
TGTGCCATCAGTGAGTCAACAGGGGTGGCTTTCTTT
>15|NA|TRBJ1-2|TRBV4-2|NA
CASSQGPSLSRGYTF
TGTGCCAGCAGCCAAGGGCCCTCCCTCTCGCGGGGCTACACCTTC
>13|NA|TRBJ1-1|TRBV29-1|NA
CSVAQDWNTEAFF
TGCAGCGTTGCCCAGGATTGGAACACTGAAGCTTTCTTT
>16|NA|TRBJ1-5|TRBV11-2|TRBD1
CASSHGQGYSNQPQHF
TGTGCCAGCAGTCACGGACAGGGCTATAGCAATCAGCCCCAGCATTTT
>17|NA|TRBJ2-1|TRBV29-1|TRBD2
CSVGGGLAGGFANEQFF
TGCAGCGTCGGGGGGGGACTAGCGGGAGGTTTTGCTAATGAGCAGTTCTTC
>16|few|TRBJ1-2|TRBV4-1|TRBD1
CASSQQRDRGHYGYTF
TGCGCCAGCAGCCAACAGAGGGACAGGGGTCACTATGGCTACACCTTC
>15|NA|TRBJ1-1|TRBV5-4|NA
CASSHKATRNTEAFF
TGTGCCAGCAGCCATAAAGCCACGCGGAACACTGAAGCTTTCTTT
>12|NA|TRBJ1-2|TRBV29-1|NA
CSVPNAAGGYTF
TGCAGCGTTCCGAATGCAGCAGGTGGCTACACCTTC
>15|NA|TRBJ2-3|TRBV4-3|NA
CASSQDRGFTDTQYF
TGCGCCAGCAGCCAAGATCGGGGTTTTACAGATACGCAGTATTTT
>14|few|TRBJ1-1|TRBV5-1|NA
CASSLASGGTEAFF
TGCGCCAGCAGCTTGGCTTCGGGGGGAACTGAAGCTTTCTTT
>16|NA|TRBJ2-5|TRBV28|TRBD1
CASSSSTGPLQETQYF
TGTGCCAGCAGTTCGTCGACAGGGCCCCTTCAAGAGACCCAGTACTTC
>13|NA|TRBJ2-1|TRBV30|NA
CAWSPFLRGIQFF
TGTGCCTGGAGTCCTTTCCTTCGGGGGATCCAGTTCTTC
>13|NA|TRBJ2-1|TRBV29-1|NA
CSVARGGHNEQFF
TGCAGCGTTGCGCGCGGAGGCCACAATGAGCAGTTCTTC
>13|NA|TRBJ2-7|TRBV28|NA
CASRGSTLYEQYF
TGTGCCAGCAGGGGCAGTACCCTCTACGAGCAGTACTTC
>15|NA|TRBJ2-5|TRBV5-1|TRBD2
CASSPLAGGQETQYF
TGCGCCAGCAGCCCCTTAGCGGGAGGGCAAGAGACCCAGTACTTC
>17|once|TRBJ2-1|TRBV18|NA
CASSKKDFTSSYNEQFF
TGTGCCAGCTCAAAAAAGGACTTCACTAGCTCCTACAATGAGCAGTTCTTC
>13|NA|TRBJ1-5|TRBV6-5|NA
CASSRVGNQPQHF
TGTGCCAGCAGCAGGGTTGGCAATCAGCCCCAGCATTTT
>13|NA|TRBJ2-7|TRBV6-5|TRBD2
CASSLAGPYEQYF
TGTGCCAGCAGTTTAGCGGGTCCCTACGAGCAGTACTTC
>13|NA|TRBJ2-2|TRBV7-6|TRBD1
CASSGQGTGELFF
TGTGCCAGCAGCGGACAGGGCACCGGGGAGCTGTTTTTT
>14|NA|TRBJ1-5|TRBV5-1|NA
CASSLGPSNQPQHF
TGCGCCAGCAGCTTGGGGCCGAGCAATCAGCCCCAGCATTTT
>12|NA|TRBJ2-1|TRBV29-1|NA
CSVEKQLNEQFF
TGCAGCGTTGAAAAACAGCTCAATGAGCAGTTCTTC
>16|once|TRBJ2-1|TRBV6-5|TRBD2
CASSYHGTSGNNEQFF
TGTGCCAGCAGTTACCACGGGACTAGCGGGAACAATGAGCAGTTCTTC
>12|NA|TRBJ2-5|TRBV30|NA
CAWSSEGVTQYF
TGTGCCTGGAGTTCAGAAGGAGTAACCCAGTACTTC
>14|few|TRBJ2-7|TRBV11-2|NA
CASSLEDSIYEQYF
TGTGCCAGCAGCTTAGAGGACTCCATATACGAGCAGTACTTC
>16|NA|TRBJ1-5|TRBV30|NA
CAWSVLGGGLNQPQHF
TGTGCCTGGAGTGTACTTGGCGGGGGGCTAAATCAGCCCCAGCATTTT
>14|NA|TRBJ2-7|TRBV29-1|NA
CSGSSPRGAYEQYF
TGCAGCGGGTCCAGTCCCCGAGGCGCCTACGAGCAGTACTTC
>15|NA|TRBJ2-7|TRBV11-2|NA
CASSLEGGTLYEQYF
TGTGCCAGCAGCTTAGAGGGTGGGACTCTCTACGAGCAGTACTTC
>17|NA|TRBJ2-7|TRBV4-3|TRBD2
CASSQETLGLARYEQYF
TGCGCCAGCAGCCAGGAGACTCTGGGACTAGCGCGTTACGAGCAGTACTTC
>13|NA|TRBJ1-5|TRBV5-1|NA
CASSLDSYSAQHF
TGCGCCAGCAGCTTGGACAGTTACTCAGCCCAGCATTTT
>17|few|TRBJ2-3|TRBV7-8|TRBD2
CASSPIQAGEGTDTQYF
TGTGCCAGCAGCCCTATCCAAGCGGGAGAAGGAACAGATACGCAGTATTTT
>14|few|TRBJ2-2|TRBV6-5|TRBD2
CASGGGRGTGELFF
TGTGCCAGTGGGGGCGGGAGGGGTACCGGGGAGCTGTTTTTT
>14|NA|TRBJ2-5|TRBV5-6|TRBD2
CASGIAGEVETQYF
TGTGCCAGCGGAATAGCGGGAGAGGTAGAGACCCAGTACTTC
>13|NA|TRBJ1-2|TRBV9|NA
CASSASPFYGYTF
TGTGCCAGCAGCGCTTCCCCCTTCTATGGCTACACCTTC
>14|NA|TRBJ1-5|TRBV4-1|NA
CASSQVQGNQPQHF
TGCGCCAGCAGCCAAGTACAGGGCAATCAGCCCCAGCATTTT
>13|NA|TRBJ1-1|TRBV9|NA
CASSVPGADEAFF
TGTGCCAGCAGCGTTCCAGGGGCTGATGAAGCTTTCTTT
>15|NA|TRBJ2-1|TRBV7-8|TRBD1
CASSPYRGSYNEQFF
TGTGCCAGCAGCCCTTACAGGGGCTCCTACAATGAGCAGTTCTTC
>15|NA|TRBJ1-2|TRBV6-5|NA
CASSYSLGGGEGYTF
TGTGCCAGCAGTTACTCTTTGGGGGGTGGGGAAGGCTACACCTTC
>13|NA|TRBJ1-1|TRBV4-3|NA
CASSQDLQGRPFF
TGCGCCAGCAGCCAAGATCTTCAGGGGCGGCCTTTCTTT
>16|NA|TRBJ1-2|TRBV5-1|NA
CASSLVYAASPYGYTF
TGCGCCAGCAGCTTGGTCTATGCGGCCAGCCCCTATGGCTACACCTTC
>15|once|TRBJ2-6|TRBV7-2|TRBD1
CASSWDRSGANVLTF
TGTGCCAGCAGCTGGGACAGGTCTGGGGCCAACGTCCTGACTTTC